A single sample gave rise to the 28 T cell receptor beta chains below, sequenced in a study of T cell responses to AZD1222 COVID-19 vaccine. This table comes from immunoSEQ multiplex PCR, and its TCRdb copy is limited to in-frame clones, with some not included. The profile shows about 150,000 clones, 92% of them singletons. The material sequenced was peripheral blood, taken 28 days after the second AZD1222 dose. The receptor source for this set is an adult who received the AZD1222 COVID-19 vaccine.

V usage is TRBV18 and J usage is TRBJ1-1, with D perhaps matching TRBD1 (5 bases). V was shortened by 4 bases and J by 1 base, with 7 bases between the two germline ends. CDR1 is KGHSH and CDR2 is LQKENI in the germline V gene. There are 13 residues in the CDR3. This CDR3 reads CASSLDRNTEAFF. For the CDR3, the DNA is TGTGCCAGCTCACTAGACAGGAACACTGAAGCTTTCTTT.

The rearrangement links TRBV28 to TRBJ1-1; 7 nucleotides line up with TRBD1. This CDR3 has 16 amino acids. Per germline, CDR1 MDHEN and CDR2 SYDVKM. The V and J ends lost 5 bases and 0 bases, in that order; junction bases with no gene match: 9. The DNA for the CDR3 is TGTGCCAGCAGTATCACAGGGGTGTTTGTGAACACTGAAGCTTTCTTT. It is translated as CASSITGVFVNTEAFF.

The chain couples TRBV7-2 to TRBJ1-6; possible D gene TRBD1, 5 bases. The germline V gene encodes CDR1 SGHTA and CDR2 FQGNSA. The V end lost 2 bases, the J end lost 7 bases, and 24 bases lay between the germline ends. This CDR3 has 19 amino acids. The CDR3 nucleotides are TGTGCCAGCAGCTTAATGAGTCGAAGGGGAGTTGATTTCAATTCACCCCTCCACTTT. Its translation is CASSLMSRRGVDFNSPLHF.

The chain links TRBV11-3 to TRBJ2-7; D is unresolved. From germline, CDR1 is SGHNT and CDR2 YENEEA. Deletions cut 0 bases from V and 3 bases from J, with 3 bases between. This CDR3 is 12 amino acids long. This chain's CDR3 is CASSLDLYEQYF. The CDR3 DNA reads TGTGCCAGCAGCTTAGATCTCTACGAGCAGTACTTC.

V is TRBV19 and J is TRBJ1-2; 8 bases are a match to TRBD1. Per germline, CDR1 LNHDA and CDR2 SQIVND (reference sequence). V lost 6 bases, J lost 3 bases, and 6 bases stayed unmatched. This CDR3 has 14 amino acids. The CDR3 DNA reads as TGTGCCAGTAGAAATCAGGGGGCTTACTATGGCTACACCTTC. Protein product: CASRNQGAYYGYTF.

The rearrangement joins TRBV20-1 to TRBJ1-4, with D unclear. The CDR3 length is 11 residues. The germline gives CDR1 DFQATT, CDR2 SNEGSKA (reference sequence). The CDR3 reads CSGLLNEKLFF. In nucleotides, the CDR3 is TGCAGCGGGTTGCTTAATGAAAAACTGTTTTTT.

DNA of the CDR3: TGTGCCAGCAGTGAAGGACTAGCGGGAGCCTACGAGCAGTACTTC. This gives the protein CASSEGLAGAYEQYF. This chain connects TRBV6-1 to TRBJ2-7; 12 bases align to TRBD2. J lost 2 bases, V lost 1 base, and 0 bases had no gene match. The CDR3 loop spans 15 amino acids. In germline, CDR1 is MNHNS, CDR2 SASEGT.

The V gene is TRBV11-3, the J gene TRBJ2-5, with 7 bases lining up with TRBD1. CDR1 and CDR2 (germline): SGHNT, YENEEA. The CDR3 contains 15 residues. Germline trimming cut 5 bases from V and 4 bases from J; bases unmatched to any gene: 10. CDR3 region: CASSERQGLRETQYF. As DNA, the CDR3 is TGTGCCAGCAGCGAAAGACAGGGCCTCCGAGAGACCCAGTACTTC. The full variable domain, completed using reference TRBV11-3 and TRBJ2-5, is EAGVVQSPRYKIIEKKQPVAFWCNPISGHNTLYWYLQNLGQGPELLIRYENEEAVDDSQLPKDRFSAERLKGVDSTLKIQPAELGDSAVYLCASSERQGLRETQYFGPGTRLLVL.

The chain has TRBV23-1 and TRBJ1-1; 7 positions match TRBD1. TRBV23-1 qualifies as an ORF whose function is uncertain. This CDR3 has 14 residues. After removal of 8 bases from V and 0 bases from J, the junction contained 6 bases not matched to a gene. CDR3 nucleotides: TGCGCCAGCCAGGGGGGCAGCTTGAACACTGAAGCTTTCTTT. Translating gives CASQGGSLNTEAFF.

V and J are TRBV7-6 and TRBJ2-1; D may be TRBD1 (6 bases). V was cut by 1 base and J by 7 bases, with 11 bases left in between. The CDR3 is 14 residues long. The V gene's germline CDR1 is SGHVS and CDR2 FNYEAQ. As DNA, the CDR3 is TGTGCCAGCAGCTTAGTAAACAGGGATAATGAGCAGTTCTTC. Translating it yields CASSLVNRDNEQFF.

The CDR3 nucleotides are TGTGCCTGCGGACTTGGGGAGGGGGCCTGGGAAAAACTGTTTTTT. Protein: CACGLGEGAWEKLFF. The chain uses TRBV19 and TRBJ1-4; 7 bases line up with TRBD1. The CDR3 sequence is 15 residues long. The trim removed 11 bases at V and 8 bases at J, leaving 17 bases unmatched. Germline loops: CDR1 LNHDA, CDR2 SQIVND (reference sequence). The variable domain in full, with the rest retrieved from reference TRBV19 and TRBJ1-4, is DGGITQSPKYLFRKEGQNVTLSCEQNLNHDAMYWYRQDPGQGLRLIYYSQIVNDFQKGDIAEGYSVSREKKESFPLTVTSAQKNPTAFYLCACGLGEGAWEKLFFGSGTQLSVL.

V and J are TRBV2 and TRBJ1-4; no clear D. V was cut by 3 bases and J by 4 bases, with 15 bases left in between. This CDR3 region has 16 residues. Germline V gives CDR1 SNHLY, CDR2 FYNNEI. In nucleotides, the CDR3 is TGTGCCAGCAGTGACCGAACCCGATGGGTTAATGAAAAACTGTTTTTT. Translated: CASSDRTRWVNEKLFF.

The chain employs TRBV11-3 and TRBJ1-2, with 8 bases identical to TRBD1. J gave up 8 bases and V 5 bases, and 10 bases lay outside the gene matches. Per germline, CDR1 SGHNT and CDR2 YENEEA. The CDR3 has 14 amino acids. The CDR3 DNA follows: TGTGCCAGCAGCGCGAAACAGGGGGTGGGCGGCTACACCTTC. As protein: CASSAKQGVGGYTF.

This clone has a handful of counts. The rearrangement joins TRBV11-3 to TRBJ2-2; D is perhaps TRBD2 (5 bases). Germline V gene sequence: CDR1 SGHNT, CDR2 YENEEA. Trimming removed 3 bases from V and 8 bases from J, with 7 bases in between. The CDR3 has 12 residues. The CDR3 nucleotides read TGTGCCAGCAGCTTCGGGATGGGGGAGCTGTTTTTT. Translating it yields CASSFGMGELFF.

This chain joins TRBV6-1 and TRBJ1-2; D is unresolved. The CDR3 consists of 15 residues. V was clipped by 1 base and J by 4 bases, with 13 bases between them. Germline V gene data show CDR1 as MNHNS and CDR2 as SASEGT. The CDR3 region has the DNA TGTGCCAGCAGTGAAGTCTCAGGCCCTACCTATGGCTACACCTTC. It specifies CASSEVSGPTYGYTF.

This clone came up once. This chain uses TRBV27 with TRBJ2-7, with 11 bases aligning to TRBD2. The V gene's germline CDR1 is MNHEY and CDR2 SMNVEV (reference sequence). The V segment lost 6 bases and the J segment 1 base; nucleotides outside the gene matches: 2. This CDR3 comprises 14 residues. This CDR3 reads CASRIAGGSYEQYF. The CDR3 DNA reads as TGTGCCAGCAGAATAGCGGGAGGGTCCTACGAGCAGTACTTC.

The chain joins TRBV19 to TRBJ2-2; D possibly corresponds to TRBD2 (5 bases). CDR3 length equals 15 residues. V lost 3 bases and J lost 0, with 8 bases in between. Looked up from germline, CDR1 is LNHDA and CDR2 is SQIVND (reference sequence). The CDR3 DNA is TGTGCCAGTAGTATCCCGGGGACGAACACCGGGGAGCTGTTTTTT. It yields the protein CASSIPGTNTGELFF.

This clone came up once. The gene calls are TRBV7-2 and TRBJ2-5; the D gene is possibly TRBD1 (6 bases). CDR1 SGHTA and CDR2 FQGNSA come from the germline V gene. The V and J ends lost 1 base and 5 bases respectively, with 14 bases between them. This CDR3 spans 15 amino acids. CDR3 nucleotide sequence: TGTGCCAGCAGCTTAGTCGGCAGGGGCGGGGAGACCCAGTACTTC. As protein: CASSLVGRGGETQYF.

The V and J genes are TRBV7-9 and TRBJ1-3; D possibly corresponds to TRBD1 (6 bases). CDR1 is SEHNR, CDR2 FQNEAQ, per germline (reference sequence). This CDR3 has 17 residues. V was cut by 7 bases and J by 1 base, with 20 bases left in between. CDR3 sequence: CASTPGAKAESGNTIYF. The CDR3 nucleotides read TGTGCCAGCACCCCAGGGGCCAAAGCGGAGTCTGGAAACACCATATATTTT.

Note on this clone: The junction does not match germline at one end; this may be a read error. CDR3: CASSLNPFNEKLFF. DNA of the CDR3: TGTGCTAGCAGCTTAAATCCCTTTAATGAAAAACTGTTTTTT. The chain has TRBV7-7 and TRBJ1-4; unclear D gene. The germline gives CDR1 SSHAT, CDR2 FNYEAQ (reference sequence). This CDR3 has 14 residues.

The CDR3 DNA sequence: TGTGCCAGCAGCTCAAAACCGGGCCTTCAAGAGACCCAGTACTTC. Protein product: CASSSKPGLQETQYF. This chain links TRBV5-8 with TRBJ2-5; unclear D gene. The CDR3 contains 15 residues. Trimming shortened V by 3 bases and J by 2 bases, and 14 bases separated the two germline ends. The V gene's germline CDR1 is SGHTS and CDR2 YDEGEE.

The rearrangement joins TRBV5-5 to TRBJ2-7; D perhaps matches TRBD1 (6 bases). Trimming took 4 bases from V and 6 from J, leaving 8 bases between them. The CDR3 loop spans 11 amino acids. Per germline, CDR1 SGHKS and CDR2 YYEKEE (reference sequence). The CDR3 loop is CASSTGSEQYF. CDR3 bases: TGTGCCAGCAGCACAGGGAGCGAGCAGTACTTC.

The chain combines TRBV3-1 (or the pseudogene TRBV3-2) with TRBJ2-1; 16 bases align to TRBD2. Germline CDR1 LGHDT, CDR2 YNNKEL (reference sequence). The CDR3 extends over 18 amino acids. The junction had 11 bases not matched to a gene; V was cut back by 4 bases and J by 8 bases. The CDR3 reads CASSRGLAGGPRGDEQFF. Here the CDR3 DNA reads TGTGCCAGCAGCCGGGGACTAGCGGGAGGGCCTAGGGGCGATGAGCAGTTCTTC.

The J gene is TRBJ1-1, the V gene TRBV28, with 7 bases matching TRBD1. The CDR3 contains 14 residues. J lost 4 bases, V lost 6 bases, and 8 bases had no gene match. The germline V gene encodes CDR1 MDHEN and CDR2 SYDVKM. CDR3 residues: CASSLDREGTEAFF. CDR3 in DNA: TGTGCCAGCAGCCTCGACAGGGAAGGCACTGAAGCTTTCTTT.

The chain joins TRBV7-2 to TRBJ1-1; possibly TRBD1 for D (5 bases). Germline V gives CDR1 SGHTA, CDR2 FQGNSA. The length of the CDR3 is 15 residues. V was shortened by 0 bases and J by 3 bases, with 11 bases between the two germline ends. CDR3 coding DNA: TGTGCCAGCAGCTTAGCGTCTCAGGGTGACACTGAAGCTTTCTTT. Amino acids: CASSLASQGDTEAFF.

The chain employs TRBV27 and TRBJ2-7; 7 bases line up with TRBD1. The CDR3 length is 14 residues. Germline V gene lookup returns CDR1 MNHEY and CDR2 SMNVEV (reference sequence). The trim removed 5 bases at V and 4 bases at J, leaving 8 bases unmatched. For the CDR3, the DNA is TGTGCCAGCAGTAAGGGGGCCCTCACATACGAGCAGTACTTC. This sequence encodes CASSKGALTYEQYF.

The CDR3 nucleotides are TGTGCCAGCAGCTTAGCGACTAGCGGGAGCTTTGGCACCGGGGAGCTGTTTTTT. It encodes CASSLATSGSFGTGELFF. The chain is built from TRBV7-6 and TRBJ2-2; 12 nucleotides agree with TRBD2. CDR3 length equals 18 residues. CDR1 is SGHVS, CDR2 FNYEAQ, per germline. The junction had 6 bases not matched to a gene; V was cut back by 0 bases and J by 4 bases.

CDR3 in DNA: TGTGCCAGCAGCCGGGACAGCCCGGTGAACACTGAAGCTTTCTTT. The encoded protein is CASSRDSPVNTEAFF. The chain uses TRBV6-5 and TRBJ1-1; TRBD1 matches at 7 bases. The germline CDR1 and CDR2 sequences are MNHEY and SVGAGI. The CDR3 is 15 amino acids. V trimming: 6 bases; J trimming: 0 bases; junction bases outside the gene matches: 7.